Each of the 2 T cell receptor beta chains below was sequenced from the same sample in a study of T cell responses to AZD1222 COVID-19 vaccine (dated by TCRdb to about 2021). This specimen's time point label, interpreted: baseline before first vaccination. Preparation of the library involved the immunoSEQ multiplex PCR assay. Entries here come from immuneACCESS through TCRdb and include only in-frame sequences with V and J called. Some clones fail to appear in such tables; in the studies checked, an unresolved V gene covers under half of the shortfall, and the cause of the remainder is unknown. The sample data list 180,000 or so clones, and approximately 88% of these were observed just once. The ten largest make up 1.6% of the sample. Source: peripheral blood, taken on day 0 of AZD1222 vaccination. The origin of the receptors is an adult in good health.

The V gene is TRBV5-5, the J gene TRBJ2-7, with D possibly being TRBD2 (5 bases). Trimming pared 0 bases from V and 3 bases from J, leaving 13 bases between. This CDR3 comprises 15 residues. Per germline, CDR1 SGHKS and CDR2 YYEKEE (reference sequence). CDR3 sequence: CASSLASGANYEQYV. As DNA, the CDR3 is TGTGCCAGCAGCTTGGCAAGCGGTGCCAACTACGAGCAGTACGTC.

The J gene is TRBJ2-1, the V gene TRBV28, with 10 bases fitting TRBD1. V lost 3 bases to trimming and J lost 2 bases; unmatched junction nucleotides: 10. This CDR3 comprises 18 residues. Germline CDR1 is MDHEN and CDR2 is SYDVKM. The CDR3 nucleotides are TGTGCCAGCAGTTTGCGTTGGACAGGGGGAAGCCCCTACAATGAGCAGTTCTTC. This codes for CASSLRWTGGSPYNEQFF.